This record covers a single T cell receptor (beta chain). The antigen remains unidentified. CDR3 size: 17 residues. Germline V CDR1 and CDR2: SGHRS, YFSETQ. The V and J ends lost 0 bases and 3 bases respectively, with 19 bases between them. TCRdb reanalysed the 5' RACE reads using MiXCR and keeps one entry per CDR3 protein. The sample includes a few hundred thousand distinct CDR3 sequences, about 13% seen only once; the top ten take approximately 0.98%. The data were taken from a study of identical twins. Study-level results: A lower insertion count was a feature of abundant cord blood beta clonotypes, with no such feature in memory repertoires.

This sample was shared with a second study, whose subject was yellow fever vaccine responses in identical twins.

The chain carries TRBV5-1 and TRBJ2-7; D may be TRBD2 (6 bases). Sequenced: CD4+ T cells sorted from blood. This TCR came from a woman under 30 in good health. The CDR3 spells CASSLEEGSPGGYEQYF. The CDR3 bases are TGCGCCAGCAGCTTGGAGGAGGGCAGCCCTGGGGGCTACGAGCAGTACTTC.